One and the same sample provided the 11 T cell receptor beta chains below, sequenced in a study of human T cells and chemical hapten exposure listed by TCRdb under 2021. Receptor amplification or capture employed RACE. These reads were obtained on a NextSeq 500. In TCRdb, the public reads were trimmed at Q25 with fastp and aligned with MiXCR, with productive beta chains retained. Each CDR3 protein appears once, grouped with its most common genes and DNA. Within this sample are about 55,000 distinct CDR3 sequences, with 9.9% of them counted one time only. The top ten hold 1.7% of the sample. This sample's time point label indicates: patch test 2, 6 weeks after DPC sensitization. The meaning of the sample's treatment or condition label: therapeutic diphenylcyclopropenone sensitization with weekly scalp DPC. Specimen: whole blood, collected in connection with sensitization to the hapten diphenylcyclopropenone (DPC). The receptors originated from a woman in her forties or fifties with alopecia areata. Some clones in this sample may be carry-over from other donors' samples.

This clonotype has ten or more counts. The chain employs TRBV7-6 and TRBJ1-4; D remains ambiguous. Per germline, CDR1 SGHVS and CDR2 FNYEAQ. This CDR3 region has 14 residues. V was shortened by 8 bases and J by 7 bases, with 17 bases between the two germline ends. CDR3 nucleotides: TGTGCCAGCGGCCCGAGGACGGAGACTGAAAAACTGTTTTTT. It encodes CASGPRTETEKLFF.

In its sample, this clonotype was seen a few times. The CDR3 DNA follows: TGTGCCAGCAGTGTGACAGGGATGGAGACCCAGTACTTC. It is translated as CASSVTGMETQYF. This chain links TRBV12-3 or TRBV12-4 with TRBJ2-5, with 7 bases aligning to TRBD1. The length of the CDR3 is 13 residues. Trimming took 5 bases from V and 5 from J; bases not matched to a gene: 5.

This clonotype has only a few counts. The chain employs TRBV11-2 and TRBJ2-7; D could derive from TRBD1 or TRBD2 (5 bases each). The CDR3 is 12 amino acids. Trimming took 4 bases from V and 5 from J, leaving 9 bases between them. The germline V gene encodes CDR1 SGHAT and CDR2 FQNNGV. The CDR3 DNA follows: TGTGCCAGCAGCTCCCCGGGGCACGAGCAGTACTTC. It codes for CASSSPGHEQYF.

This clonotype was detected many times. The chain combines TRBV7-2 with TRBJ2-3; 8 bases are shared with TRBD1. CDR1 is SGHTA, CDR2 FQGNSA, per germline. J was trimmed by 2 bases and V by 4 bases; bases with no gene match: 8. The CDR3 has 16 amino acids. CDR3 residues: CASSSKTGVLTDTQYF. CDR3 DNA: TGTGCCAGCAGCTCAAAGACAGGGGTCCTCACAGATACGCAGTATTTT.

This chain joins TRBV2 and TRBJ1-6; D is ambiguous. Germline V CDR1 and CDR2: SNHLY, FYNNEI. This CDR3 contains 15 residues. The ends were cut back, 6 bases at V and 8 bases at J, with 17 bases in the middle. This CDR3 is CASRHDTVGDSPLHF. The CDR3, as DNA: TGTGCCAGCAGACACGACACAGTCGGGGATTCACCCCTCCACTTT.

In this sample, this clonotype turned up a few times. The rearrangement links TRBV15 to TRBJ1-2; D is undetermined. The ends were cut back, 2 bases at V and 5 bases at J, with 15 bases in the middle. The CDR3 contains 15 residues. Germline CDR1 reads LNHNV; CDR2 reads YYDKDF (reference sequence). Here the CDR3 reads CATSRPSQLIYGYTF. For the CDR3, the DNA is TGTGCCACCAGCAGACCGTCGCAGCTCATTTATGGCTACACCTTC.

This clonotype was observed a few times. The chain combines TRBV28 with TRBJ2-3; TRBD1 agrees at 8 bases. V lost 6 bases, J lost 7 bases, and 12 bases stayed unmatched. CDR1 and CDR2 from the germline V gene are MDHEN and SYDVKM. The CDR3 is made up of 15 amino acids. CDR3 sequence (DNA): TGTGCCAGCAGCTCCACAGGGGGGCTAAGATATACGCAGTATTTT. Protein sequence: CASSSTGGLRYTQYF.

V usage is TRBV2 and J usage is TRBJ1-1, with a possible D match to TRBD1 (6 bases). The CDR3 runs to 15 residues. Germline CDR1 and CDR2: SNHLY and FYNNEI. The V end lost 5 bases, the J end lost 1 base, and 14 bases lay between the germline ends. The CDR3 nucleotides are TGTGCCAGCAGTCGGGAAGCAGGGGCGAACACTGAAGCTTTCTTT. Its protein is CASSREAGANTEAFF.

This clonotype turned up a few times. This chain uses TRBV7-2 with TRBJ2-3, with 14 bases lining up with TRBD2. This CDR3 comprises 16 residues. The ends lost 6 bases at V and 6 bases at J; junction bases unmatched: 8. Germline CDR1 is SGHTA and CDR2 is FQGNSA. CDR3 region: CASRLTSGRAGDTQYF. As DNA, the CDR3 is TGTGCCAGCAGGCTGACTAGCGGGAGGGCCGGGGATACGCAGTATTTT.

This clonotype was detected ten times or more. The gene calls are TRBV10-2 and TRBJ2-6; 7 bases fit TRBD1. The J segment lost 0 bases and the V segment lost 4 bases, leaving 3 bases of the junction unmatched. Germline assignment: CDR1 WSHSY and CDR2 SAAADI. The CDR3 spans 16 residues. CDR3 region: CASSGQGSSGANVLTF. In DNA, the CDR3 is TGCGCCAGCAGTGGACAGGGCTCCTCTGGGGCCAACGTCCTGACTTTC.

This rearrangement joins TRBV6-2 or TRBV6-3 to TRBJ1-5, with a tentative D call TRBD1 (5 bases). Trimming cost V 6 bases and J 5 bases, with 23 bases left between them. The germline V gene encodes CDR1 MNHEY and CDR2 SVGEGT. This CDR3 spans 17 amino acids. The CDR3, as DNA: TGTGCCAGCAGCCCTGGGGCAGGGCTCCTAAAGTATCAGCCCCAGCATTTT. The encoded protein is CASSPGAGLLKYQPQHF.